A selection of T cell receptor beta chains follows, all from one sample in a study of blood T cell repertoires in COVID-19. Sequenced by immunoSEQ multiplex PCR; TCRdb stores in-frame clones only, minus some. The sample carries around 97,000 clones, just under 85% recorded once. Source material: peripheral blood. The source is a man aged 65-85 years with acute or convalescent COVID-19. Each CDR3 is given with its conserved first and last residue. A D gene is named only where the DNA matches it firmly. Clone size is given for some rows only: seen once, a few or many times, or a class if the clone is expanded.

j_gene,abundance,d_gene,v_gene,CDR3nt,CDR3aa
TRBJ2-7,-,TRBD1,TRBV3-1/TRBV3-2,TGTGCCAGCAGCCTGTTGACAGGGGGGGAGCAGTACTTC,CASSLLTGGEQYF
TRBJ2-7,-,-,TRBV2,TGTGCCAGCAGTGATGCCGGCGTGAGACATTGGCAGTACTTC,CASSDAGVRHWQYF
TRBJ1-2,-,TRBD1,TRBV6-5,TGTGCCAGCAGTTACTCGGGGACAGGGGACTATGGCTACACCTTC,CASSYSGTGDYGYTF
TRBJ1-6,-,TRBD1,TRBV11-2,TGTGCCAGCAGCTTCCTAGACAGGGGTAATTCACCCCTCCACTTT,CASSFLDRGNSPLHF
TRBJ1-5,few,-,TRBV6-2/TRBV6-3,TGTGCCAGCAGTCCCTTACCGGCCAGGGCCCACAATCAGCCCCAGCATTTT,CASSPLPARAHNQPQHF
TRBJ2-7,-,TRBD2,TRBV28,TGTGCCAGCAGTTTAAGTTCTAGCGGTAACTACGAGCAGTACTTC,CASSLSSSGNYEQYF
TRBJ1-4,-,TRBD1,TRBV5-8,TGTGCCAGCAGCGTGACAGGGTCTGCAACTAATGAAAAACTGTTTTTT,CASSVTGSATNEKLFF
TRBJ1-1,-,TRBD1,TRBV20-1,TGCAGTGCATTCGACAGGGATGAAGCTTTCTTT,CSAFDRDEAFF
TRBJ1-4,-,-,TRBV6-6,TGTGCCAGCAGTTATTCAGACACAGCTAATGAAAAACTGTTTTTT,CASSYSDTANEKLFF
TRBJ1-1,-,TRBD1,TRBV2,TGTGCCAGCAGCATAACAGGGGGCTTAACTGAAGCTTTCTTT,CASSITGGLTEAFF
TRBJ2-1,-,TRBD2,TRBV7-9,TGTGCCAGCAGCCGGGGGACTAGCGGGCGATACAATGAAGAGCAGTTCTTC,CASSRGTSGRYNEEQFF
TRBJ1-1,-,-,TRBV20-1,TGCAGTGCCGCTCCTATCGCTGAAGCTTTCTTT,CSAAPIAEAFF
TRBJ1-2,-,-,TRBV28,TGTGCCACCCAAAACACCGCCACCCCCTATGGCTACACCTTC,CATQNTATPYGYTF
TRBJ1-5,-,TRBD1,TRBV7-6,TGTGCCAGCAGCTTAGTACAGGGGAATCAGCCCCAGCATTTT,CASSLVQGNQPQHF
TRBJ2-3,-,TRBD2,TRBV7-9,TGTGCCAGCAGCCGGAGCGGGACCGATACGCAGTATTTT,CASSRSGTDTQYF
TRBJ1-4,-,-,TRBV4-3,TGCGCCAGCAGCCAAGATCGGAGTACGGTGTTTTTT,CASSQDRSTVFF
TRBJ2-7,-,TRBD1,TRBV19,TGTGCCAGTAAGGTCACGCCGGGACAGCAATACGAGCAGTACTTC,CASKVTPGQQYEQYF
TRBJ1-6,-,TRBD1,TRBV6-5,TGTGCCACCCACAGGGGGAATTCACCCCTCCACTTT,CATHRGNSPLHF
TRBJ2-2,-,TRBD2,TRBV7-9,TGTGCCAGCACCAGACTAGCGGGGGGCACCGGGGAGCTGTTTTTT,CASTRLAGGTGELFF
TRBJ1-2,-,TRBD1,TRBV4-2,TGTGCCAGCAGCCAAGATACGTTGGACAGGGCTGGCTACACCTTC,CASSQDTLDRAGYTF
TRBJ1-3,-,-,TRBV6-5,TGTGCCAGCAGTTCCCATTCTGGAAACACCATATATTTT,CASSSHSGNTIYF
TRBJ1-1,-,TRBD1,TRBV2,TGTGCCAGCAGTGTTCCTAGGGCCGGACAGGGGGCCACTGAAGCTTTCTTT,CASSVPRAGQGATEAFF
TRBJ1-5,few,-,TRBV14,TGTGCCAGCAGCCAAGATCAGGGTCCTCCCCAGCATTTT,CASSQDQGPPQHF
TRBJ1-2,-,-,TRBV6-5,TGTGCCAGCAGGCAGGGGAACTATGGCTACACCTTC,CASRQGNYGYTF
TRBJ1-1,many,-,TRBV3-1/TRBV3-2,TGTGCCAGCAGCCGAGGACAAACTGAAGCTTTCTTT,CASSRGQTEAFF
TRBJ2-7,once,TRBD1,TRBV6-5,TGTGCCAGCAGCTCTGCCGGGACAGGGGGCGACGAGCAGTACTTC,CASSSAGTGGDEQYF
TRBJ2-3,few,TRBD2,TRBV20-1,TGCAGTGCTAGTGGTGGCGGGGGACTATCCACAGATACGCAGTATTTT,CSASGGGGLSTDTQYF
TRBJ2-1,-,TRBD2,TRBV11-3,TGTGCCAGCAGCTTAGGGTTTAGCGGGGGGGCCCGCTACAATGAGCAGTTCTTC,CASSLGFSGGARYNEQFF
TRBJ2-7,few,TRBD2,TRBV12-3/TRBV12-4,TGTGCCAGCACCCAAGCGGGAGTCTACGAGCAGTACTTC,CASTQAGVYEQYF
TRBJ1-1,-,-,TRBV7-2,TGTGCCAGCAGCTTATCGGTGCACACTGAAGCTTTCTTT,CASSLSVHTEAFF
TRBJ2-7,-,-,TRBV6-5,TGTGCCAGCAGTTTAACTTTCTCCTACGAGCAGTACTTC,CASSLTFSYEQYF
TRBJ2-3,-,TRBD2,TRBV9,TGTGCCAGCAGCGTAGGATCGGGGGGGACAGATACGCAGTATTTT,CASSVGSGGTDTQYF
TRBJ1-1,-,-,TRBV3-1/TRBV3-2,TGTGCCAGCAGCCAAGAAAGCGGGAACACTGAAGCTTTCTTT,CASSQESGNTEAFF
TRBJ1-5,-,-,TRBV7-2,TGTGCCAGCAGCTTAGTGGGGGGAAATAGCAATCAGCCCCAGCATTTT,CASSLVGGNSNQPQHF
TRBJ1-1,-,TRBD1,TRBV12-3/TRBV12-4,TGTGCCAGCAGTCCCTTAGGGACAGGAGCTTTCTTT,CASSPLGTGAFF
TRBJ1-2,-,TRBD1,TRBV7-2,TGTGCCAGCAGCTTCCCCGGACAGGGTTATGGCTACACCTTC,CASSFPGQGYGYTF
TRBJ2-2,few,TRBD1,TRBV5-6,TGTGCCAGCAGCTTTGGACAGGCTTTAGCGAACACCGGGGAGCTGTTTTTT,CASSFGQALANTGELFF
TRBJ2-1,-,TRBD2,TRBV19,TGTGCCAGTAGTACCGTCGGCGGGGGCTACAATGAGCAGTTCTTC,CASSTVGGGYNEQFF
TRBJ1-5,-,TRBD1,TRBV24-1,TGTGCCGAAGACAAGCAACAGGACAGGTGGATGAATCAGCCCCAGCATTTT,CAEDKQQDRWMNQPQHF
TRBJ2-1,once,-,TRBV2,TGTGCCAGCAGACCTGGACTATTACTATACAATGAGCAGTTCTTC,CASRPGLLLYNEQFF
TRBJ1-2,-,TRBD1,TRBV19,TGTGCCGCAGCACAGACAGGGAATTATGGCTACACCTTC,CAAAQTGNYGYTF
TRBJ2-4,-,-,TRBV30,TGTGCCTGGACAACCTCAGGGAACATTCAGTACTTC,CAWTTSGNIQYF
TRBJ1-5,-,TRBD1,TRBV19,TGTGCCAGTAGTGACGGGACAGCGCCCAATCAGCCCCAGCATTTT,CASSDGTAPNQPQHF
TRBJ2-7,few,TRBD2,TRBV29-1,TGCAGCGTAGGCTCGGGACTAGCGGGTTTCGAGCAGTACTTC,CSVGSGLAGFEQYF
TRBJ2-5,-,-,TRBV29-1,TGCAGCGTTGAAACAGGGTTTTCTGGGACCCAGTACTTC,CSVETGFSGTQYF
TRBJ1-4,-,TRBD1,TRBV5-4,TGTGCCAGCAGCTTGGGAACAGGGGGAGCTAATGAAAAACTGTTTTTT,CASSLGTGGANEKLFF
TRBJ2-5,-,TRBD2,TRBV11-3,TGTGCCAGCAGCTACAACCGACTAGCGGGGGGCAAAGAGACCCAGTACTTC,CASSYNRLAGGKETQYF
TRBJ2-5,-,TRBD2,TRBV5-6,TGTGCCAGCAGTTACAGGACTAGCGGATCCTCAAAGAAGCGAGAGACCCAGTACTTC,CASSYRTSGSSKKRETQYF
TRBJ2-3,-,TRBD1,TRBV6-2/TRBV6-3,TGTGCCAGCAGCAAGGGGGCGGCGGACAGGGACACAGATACGCAGTATTTT,CASSKGAADRDTDTQYF
TRBJ1-2,once,-,TRBV5-8,TGTGCCAGCAGCTTCAAAGGACAGCTCAATAACTATGGCTACACCTTC,CASSFKGQLNNYGYTF
TRBJ1-2,-,TRBD1,TRBV11-2,TGTGCCAGCAGCCTGACCGGGACAGAGCTCGTCTATGGCTACACCTTC,CASSLTGTELVYGYTF
TRBJ2-7,-,-,TRBV27,TGTGCCAGCAGTTTTCTAGGAGGCTACGAGCAGTACTTC,CASSFLGGYEQYF
TRBJ2-1,-,-,TRBV9,TGTGCCAGCAGCGAGTCCCTCCCCGGGGGGCAACGGAGCTCCTACAATGAGCAGTTCTTC,CASSESLPGGQRSSYNEQFF
TRBJ1-1,-,-,TRBV6-4,TGTGCCAGCAGAATAGTAGCGGAGGTAGGCACTGAAGCTTTCTTT,CASRIVAEVGTEAFF
TRBJ1-2,-,-,TRBV7-2,TGTGCCAGCAGCTTAGATGGGGGCGCTAACTATGGCTACACCTTC,CASSLDGGANYGYTF
TRBJ2-1,-,TRBD2,TRBV15,TGTGCCACCAGCCCCGGGACTAGCGGGTCCAATGAGCAGTTCTTC,CATSPGTSGSNEQFF
TRBJ1-5,many,-,TRBV6-1,TGTGCCAGCAGTGACCCCCAGGGCAATCAGCCCCAGCATTTT,CASSDPQGNQPQHF
TRBJ2-1,once,-,TRBV30,TGTGCCTGGAGTAAGGCTAGCGACAATGAGCAGTTCTTC,CAWSKASDNEQFF
TRBJ2-1,once,TRBD1,TRBV6-6,TGTGCCAGCAGTCTTGGACAGGGGGGAAGTGAGCAGTTCTTC,CASSLGQGGSEQFF
TRBJ2-6,-,-,TRBV6-4,TGTGCCAGCAGACAGTTCTCTGGGGCCAACGTCCTGACTTTC,CASRQFSGANVLTF